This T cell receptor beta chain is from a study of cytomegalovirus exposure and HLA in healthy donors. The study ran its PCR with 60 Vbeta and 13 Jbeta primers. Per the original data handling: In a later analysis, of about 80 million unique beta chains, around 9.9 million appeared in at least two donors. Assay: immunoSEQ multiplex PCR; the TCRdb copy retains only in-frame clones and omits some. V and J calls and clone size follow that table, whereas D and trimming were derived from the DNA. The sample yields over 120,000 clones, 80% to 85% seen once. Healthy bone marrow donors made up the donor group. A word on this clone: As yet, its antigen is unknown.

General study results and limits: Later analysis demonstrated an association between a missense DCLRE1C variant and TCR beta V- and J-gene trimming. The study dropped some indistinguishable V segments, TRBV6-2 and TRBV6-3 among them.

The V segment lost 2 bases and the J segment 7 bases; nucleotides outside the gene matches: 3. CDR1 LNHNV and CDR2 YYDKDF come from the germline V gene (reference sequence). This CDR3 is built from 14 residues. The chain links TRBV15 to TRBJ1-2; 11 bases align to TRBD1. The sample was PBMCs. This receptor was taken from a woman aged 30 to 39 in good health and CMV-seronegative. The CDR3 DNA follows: TGTGCCACCAGCAGAATGGACAGGGGGCGTGGCTACACCTTC. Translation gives CATSRMDRGRGYTF.